Listed here are 13 T cell receptor beta chains from one sample, sequenced in a study of T cells in Graves' hyperthyroidism and ophthalmopathy. What was amplified from RNA transcripts were TCR beta CDR3 regions. Carried out on the TCR CDR3, a first-round RT-PCR used the HTBI primer set. MiXCR was run by TCRdb on the multiplex PCR reads, yielding one entry per CDR3 protein. The sample lists approximately 570,000 distinct CDR3 sequences, 15% to 20% occurring once. Sequencing used blood. The source of these receptors is a man in his forties with Graves' ophthalmopathy.

Concerning this clonotype itself: Being one base from a much bigger clone, this may be a read error. V is TRBV6-2 or TRBV6-3 and J is TRBJ1-2, with 9 bases fitting TRBD1. The CDR3 extends over 15 amino acids. The junction had 11 bases not matched to a gene; V was cut back by 4 bases and J by 8 bases. Germline V lookup: CDR1 MNHEY, CDR2 SVGEGT. CDR3 in amino acids: CASSSTLQGAHGYTF. The DNA of the CDR3 is TGTGCCAGCAGTTCCACCCTACAGGGGGCGCACGGCTACACCTTC.

This chain uses TRBV9 with TRBJ2-5; TRBD1 is a possible D gene (6 bases). V lost 0 bases and J lost 2, with 14 bases in between. Germline V gives CDR1 SGDLS, CDR2 YYNGEE. The CDR3 totals 16 residues. CDR3 sequence: CASSVGIGGYQETQYF. DNA of the CDR3: TGTGCCAGCAGCGTAGGTATAGGGGGATATCAAGAGACCCAGTACTTC.

This clonotype was recorded many times. The chain is built from TRBV7-2 and TRBJ2-1; possible D gene TRBD2, 6 bases. The CDR3 spans 13 residues. The V end was cut by 2 bases, the J end by 9 bases, with 11 bases between. Germline lookup yields CDR1 SGHTA and CDR2 FQGNSA. The CDR3 DNA reads TGTGCCAGCAGCTTAACGCGGGATGGTGAGCAGTTCTTC. Amino acid sequence: CASSLTRDGEQFF.

The chain uses TRBV12-3 or TRBV12-4 and TRBJ2-1, with 7 nucleotides matching TRBD2. CDR3 length: 16 residues. V dropped 4 bases and J dropped 3; count of bases not matched to a gene: 9. The CDR3 region is CASSYRGVHNYNEQFF. CDR3 sequence (DNA): TGTGCCAGCAGTTATCGGGGGGTCCATAACTACAATGAGCAGTTCTTC.

There are many counts of this clonotype. The chain uses TRBV2 and TRBJ2-7; D is uncertain. V was trimmed by 2 bases and J by 0 bases, leaving 8 bases between them. CDR3 length: 14 residues. The V gene's germline CDR1 is SNHLY and CDR2 FYNNEI. The CDR3 spells CASSELVYSYEQYF. The CDR3 DNA follows: TGTGCCAGCAGTGAATTGGTATACTCCTACGAGCAGTACTTC.

This clonotype has a handful of counts. This chain joins TRBV3-1 and TRBJ2-7; D might be TRBD2 (6 bases). With 0 bases removed from V and 0 bases from J, the gap between germline ends came to 12 bases. In germline, CDR1 is LGHDT, CDR2 YNNKEL (reference sequence). This CDR3 comprises 16 residues. CDR3 protein: CASSQDLSGFSYEQYF. The CDR3 bases are TGTGCCAGCAGCCAAGATCTTAGCGGTTTCTCCTACGAGCAGTACTTC.

This clonotype was found many times. The CDR3 loop reads CSARQSARPTQYF. Here the CDR3 DNA reads TGCAGTGCTAGGCAATCTGCCAGGCCGACCCAGTACTTC. J is TRBJ2-5 and V is TRBV20-1; D gene uncertain. The CDR3 spans 13 residues. CDR1 and CDR2 from the germline V gene are DFQATT and SNEGSKA (reference sequence). The V and J ends lost 3 bases and 7 bases respectively, with 15 bases between them.

This clonotype showed up just a few times. V gene TRBV10-3 combines with J gene TRBJ2-1; D is perhaps TRBD2 (7 bases). CDR1 is ENHRY, CDR2 SYGVKD, per germline. Trimming took 6 bases from V and 5 from J, leaving 23 bases between them. This CDR3 has 17 residues. CDR3 sequence (DNA): TGTGCCATCAGACCAATGACCGGGGGGCCTCTTAACAATGAGCAGTTCTTC. Its translation: CAIRPMTGGPLNNEQFF.

V gene TRBV9 combines with J gene TRBJ2-1, with D possibly being TRBD1 (6 bases). Between the trimmed V and J ends, which lost 0 bases and 9 bases, there was a span of 19 bases. CDR1 and CDR2 (germline): SGDLS, YYNGEE. This CDR3 comprises 16 residues. The CDR3 is CASSVAVRTADSEQFF. The CDR3 DNA follows: TGTGCCAGCAGCGTAGCAGTACGGACAGCGGATAGTGAGCAGTTCTTC.

The chain is built from TRBV5-1 and TRBJ2-2; D not resolved. Germline V gene sequence: CDR1 SGHRS, CDR2 YFSETQ. The CDR3 totals 15 residues. Trimming pared 3 bases from V and 4 bases from J, leaving 13 bases between. CDR3: CASSSQDLLTGELFF. The CDR3 DNA follows: TGCGCCAGCAGCTCCCAGGACCTACTCACCGGGGAGCTGTTTTTT.

This clonotype was counted at least ten times. The chain employs TRBV5-1 and TRBJ2-1; TRBD1 matches at 10 bases. J was trimmed by 0 bases and V by 0 bases; bases with no gene match: 0. Germline values: CDR1 SGHRS, CDR2 YFSETQ. There are 16 residues in the CDR3. Here the CDR3 DNA reads TGCGCCAGCAGCTTGGGACAGGGGGCCTCCTACAATGAGCAGTTCTTC. Translating it yields CASSLGQGASYNEQFF. Together with reference TRBV5-1 and TRBJ2-1, the CDR3 gives the full variable domain: KAGVTQTPRYLIKTRGQQVTLSCSPISGHRSVSWYQQTPGQGLQFLFEYFSETQRNKGNFPGRFSGRQFSNSRSEMNVSTLELGDSALYLCASSLGQGASYNEQFFGPGTRLTVL.

This clonotype showed up many times. This chain uses TRBV12-3 or TRBV12-4 with TRBJ1-2, with a possible D match to TRBD1 (6 bases). Deletions cut 3 bases from V and 6 bases from J, with 11 bases between. CDR3 length equals 13 residues. The DNA for the CDR3 is TGTGCCAGCAGTTTGGCGGGGGCTGATGGCTACACCTTC. Translation: CASSLAGADGYTF.

This clonotype was seen repeatedly, ten times or more. This chain links TRBV12-3 or TRBV12-4 with TRBJ2-1, with 8 bases fitting TRBD1. Trimming at V came to 6 bases and at J to 3 bases, leaving 16 bases not matched to a gene. CDR3 length: 18 residues. As DNA, the CDR3 is TGTGCCAGCAGACCTACCCGCCCCGGGACAGGTTTCTACAATGAGCAGTTCTTC. Its protein product is CASRPTRPGTGFYNEQFF.